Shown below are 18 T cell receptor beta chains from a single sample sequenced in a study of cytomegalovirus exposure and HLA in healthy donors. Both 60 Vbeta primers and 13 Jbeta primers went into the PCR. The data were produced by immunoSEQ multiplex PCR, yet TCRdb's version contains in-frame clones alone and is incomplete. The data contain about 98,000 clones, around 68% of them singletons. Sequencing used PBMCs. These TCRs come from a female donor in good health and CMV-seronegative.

CDR3 nucleotides: TGTGCCAGCAGCGTAGGTAGCGGGACGAGCACCGGGGAGCTGTTTTTT. This sequence encodes CASSVGSGTSTGELFF. J is TRBJ2-2 and V is TRBV9, with 8 bases aligning to TRBD2. The CDR3 contains 16 residues. Per the germline V gene, CDR1 is SGDLS and CDR2 is YYNGEE. V shed 0 bases, J shed 4 bases, and the junction held 5 bases outside the gene matches.

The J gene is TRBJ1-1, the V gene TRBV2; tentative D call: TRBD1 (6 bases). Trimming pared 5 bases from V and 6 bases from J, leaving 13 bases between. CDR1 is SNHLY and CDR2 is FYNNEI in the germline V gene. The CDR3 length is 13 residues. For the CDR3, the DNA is TGTGCCAGCAGTCCAATGAGGACAGCTGAAGCTTTCTTT. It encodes CASSPMRTAEAFF.

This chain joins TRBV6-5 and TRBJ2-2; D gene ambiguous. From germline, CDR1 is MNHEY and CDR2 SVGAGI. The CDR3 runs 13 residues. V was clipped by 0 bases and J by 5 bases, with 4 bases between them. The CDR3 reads CASSYSQTGELFF. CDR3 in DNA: TGTGCCAGCAGTTACTCCCAAACCGGGGAGCTGTTTTTT.

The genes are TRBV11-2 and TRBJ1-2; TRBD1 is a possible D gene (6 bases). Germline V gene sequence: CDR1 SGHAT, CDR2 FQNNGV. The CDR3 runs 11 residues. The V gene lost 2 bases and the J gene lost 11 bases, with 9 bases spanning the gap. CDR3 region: CASSLPGVYTF. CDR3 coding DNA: TGTGCCAGCAGCTTACCAGGGGTTTACACCTTC.

The CDR3 is CAISPGLAGSHNEQFF. For the CDR3, the DNA is TGTGCCATCAGCCCAGGACTAGCGGGAAGCCACAATGAGCAGTTCTTC. The rearrangement uses TRBV10-3 and TRBJ2-1; 12 positions agree with TRBD2. The germline V gene encodes CDR1 ENHRY and CDR2 SYGVKD. This CDR3 has 16 residues. V shed 6 bases and J 5 bases; nucleotides not matched to a gene: 8.

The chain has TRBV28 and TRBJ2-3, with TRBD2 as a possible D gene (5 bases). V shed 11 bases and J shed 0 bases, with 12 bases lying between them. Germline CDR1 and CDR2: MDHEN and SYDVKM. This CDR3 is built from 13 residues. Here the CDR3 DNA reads TGTGCCGGACTCCTTGCTAGCACAGATACGCAGTATTTT. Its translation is CAGLLASTDTQYF.

The CDR3 loop reads CASGSPDQGSYGYTF. CDR3 bases: TGTGCTAGTGGTTCCCCCGACCAAGGGAGCTATGGCTACACCTTC. The chain links TRBV12-5 to TRBJ1-2; D gene ambiguous. The CDR3 extends over 15 amino acids. Germline V gene sequence: CDR1 LGHNT, CDR2 FRNRAP. Between the trimmed V and J ends, which lost 4 bases and 4 bases, there was a span of 16 bases.

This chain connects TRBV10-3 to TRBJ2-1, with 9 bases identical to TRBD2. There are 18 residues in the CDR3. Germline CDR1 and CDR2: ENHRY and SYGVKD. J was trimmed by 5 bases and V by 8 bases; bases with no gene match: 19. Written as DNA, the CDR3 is TGTGCCATCTCCCAAAGCCCAATCCGGACTAGCGAGGACAATGAGCAGTTCTTC. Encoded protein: CAISQSPIRTSEDNEQFF.

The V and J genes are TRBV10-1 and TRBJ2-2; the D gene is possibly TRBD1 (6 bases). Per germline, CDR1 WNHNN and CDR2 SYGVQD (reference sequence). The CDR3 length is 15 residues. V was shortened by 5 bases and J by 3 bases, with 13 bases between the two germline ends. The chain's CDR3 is CASSSGTPDTGELFF. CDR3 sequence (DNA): TGCGCCAGCAGTTCCGGGACACCCGACACCGGGGAGCTGTTTTTT.

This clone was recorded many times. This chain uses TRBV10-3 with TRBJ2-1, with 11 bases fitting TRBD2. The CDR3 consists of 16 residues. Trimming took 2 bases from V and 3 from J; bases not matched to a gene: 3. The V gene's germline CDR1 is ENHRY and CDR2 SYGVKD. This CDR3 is CAISEASGGFYNEQFF. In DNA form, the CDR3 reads TGTGCCATCAGTGAGGCTAGCGGGGGGTTCTACAATGAGCAGTTCTTC.

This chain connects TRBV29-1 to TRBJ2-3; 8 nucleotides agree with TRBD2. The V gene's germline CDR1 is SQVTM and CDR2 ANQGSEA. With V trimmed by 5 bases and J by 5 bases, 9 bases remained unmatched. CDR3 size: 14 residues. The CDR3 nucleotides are TGCAGCGTTAGAGCGGGGGCGATTATAGATACGCAGTATTTT. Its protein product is CSVRAGAIIDTQYF.

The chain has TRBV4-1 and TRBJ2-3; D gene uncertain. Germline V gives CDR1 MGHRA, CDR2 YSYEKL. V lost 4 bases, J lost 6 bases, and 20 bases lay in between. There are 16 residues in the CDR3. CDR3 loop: CASSPGNTGPGDTQYF. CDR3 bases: TGCGCCAGCAGCCCCGGAAACACCGGCCCCGGGGATACGCAGTATTTT.

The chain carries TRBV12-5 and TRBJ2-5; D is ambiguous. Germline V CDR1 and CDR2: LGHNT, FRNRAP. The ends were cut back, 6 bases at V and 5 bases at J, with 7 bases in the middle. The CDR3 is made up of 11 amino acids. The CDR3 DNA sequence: TGTGCTAGTGGAACATCGGAGACCCAGTACTTC. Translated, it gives CASGTSETQYF.

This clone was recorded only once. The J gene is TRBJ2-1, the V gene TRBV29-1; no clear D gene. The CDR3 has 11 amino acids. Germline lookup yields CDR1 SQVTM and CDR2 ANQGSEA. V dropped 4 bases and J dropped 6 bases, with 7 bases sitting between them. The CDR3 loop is CSVGQINEQFF. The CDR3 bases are TGCAGCGTTGGGCAAATCAATGAGCAGTTCTTC.

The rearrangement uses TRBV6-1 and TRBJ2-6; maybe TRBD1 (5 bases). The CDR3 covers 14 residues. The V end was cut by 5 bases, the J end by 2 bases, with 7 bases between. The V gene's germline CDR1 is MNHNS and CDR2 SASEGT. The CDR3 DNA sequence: TGTGCCAGCAGTTCAGGGACTGGGGCCAACGTCCTGACTTTC. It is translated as CASSSGTGANVLTF.

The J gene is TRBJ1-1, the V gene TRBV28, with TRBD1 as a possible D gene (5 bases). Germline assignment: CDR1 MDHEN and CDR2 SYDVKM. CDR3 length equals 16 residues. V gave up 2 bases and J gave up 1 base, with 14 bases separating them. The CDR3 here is CASSLGVRVRNTEAFF. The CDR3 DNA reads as TGTGCCAGCAGTTTAGGGGTCAGGGTTCGGAACACTGAAGCTTTCTTT.

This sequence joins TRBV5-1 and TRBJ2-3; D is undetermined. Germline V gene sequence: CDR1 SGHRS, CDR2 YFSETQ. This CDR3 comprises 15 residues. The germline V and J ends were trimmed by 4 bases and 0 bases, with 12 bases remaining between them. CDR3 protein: CASSLAAISTDTQYF. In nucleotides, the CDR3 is TGCGCCAGCAGCCTTGCGGCGATTAGCACAGATACGCAGTATTTT.

DNA of the CDR3: TGTGCCAGCAGCCCTGGACAGGGTAACTACGAGCAGTACTTC. Encoded protein: CASSPGQGNYEQYF. The chain has TRBV7-3 and TRBJ2-7; 8 nucleotides agree with TRBD1. The V and J ends lost 5 bases and 3 bases, in that order; junction bases with no gene match: 6. This CDR3 comprises 14 residues. The V gene's germline CDR1 is SGHTA and CDR2 FQGTGA.